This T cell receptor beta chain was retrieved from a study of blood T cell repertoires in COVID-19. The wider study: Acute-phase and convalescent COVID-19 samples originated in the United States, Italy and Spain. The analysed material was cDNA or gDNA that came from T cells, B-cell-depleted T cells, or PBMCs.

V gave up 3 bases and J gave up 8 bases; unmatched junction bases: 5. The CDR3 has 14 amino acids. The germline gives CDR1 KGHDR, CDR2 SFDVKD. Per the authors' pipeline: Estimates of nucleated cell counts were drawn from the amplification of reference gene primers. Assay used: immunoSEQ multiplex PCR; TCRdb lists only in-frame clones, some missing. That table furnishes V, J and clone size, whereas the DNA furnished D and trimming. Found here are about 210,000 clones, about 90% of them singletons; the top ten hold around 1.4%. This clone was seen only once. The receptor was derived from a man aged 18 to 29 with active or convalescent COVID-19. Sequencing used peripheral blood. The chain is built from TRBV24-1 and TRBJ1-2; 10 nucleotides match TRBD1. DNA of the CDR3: TGTGCCACCAGTGATGACGGGACAGGGGTGGGCTACACCTTC. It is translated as CATSDDGTGVGYTF.